A single sample gave rise to the 30 T cell receptor beta chains below, sequenced in a study of cytomegalovirus exposure and HLA in healthy donors. PCR used 60 Vbeta primers and 13 Jbeta primers. Sequenced by immunoSEQ multiplex PCR; TCRdb stores in-frame clones only, minus some. The sample records under 150,000 clones, around 85% being singletons. The sample was PBMCs. These receptors were obtained from a boy between 10 and 17 years old in good health and CMV-seronegative.

The chain recombines TRBV5-1 with TRBJ2-1; 15 bases align to TRBD2. The germline V gene encodes CDR1 SGHRS and CDR2 YFSETQ. With V trimmed by 4 bases and J by 6 bases, 11 bases remained unmatched. This CDR3 comprises 18 residues. The CDR3 DNA reads TGCGCCAGCAGCGGCGGACTAGCGGGGGGGCTTATGGCCAATGAGCAGTTCTTC. It encodes CASSGGLAGGLMANEQFF. Drawing the rest from reference TRBV5-1 and TRBJ2-1, the complete variable domain is KAGVTQTPRYLIKTRGQQVTLSCSPISGHRSVSWYQQTPGQGLQFLFEYFSETQRNKGNFPGRFSGRQFSNSRSEMNVSTLELGDSALYLCASSGGLAGGLMANEQFFGPGTRLTVL.

This rearrangement joins TRBV30 to TRBJ1-5; tentative D call: TRBD1 (5 bases). This CDR3 spans 14 amino acids. Trimming shortened V by 0 bases and J by 6 bases, and 12 bases separated the two germline ends. Per the germline V gene, CDR1 is GTSNPN and CDR2 is SVGIG (reference sequence). CDR3 nucleotides: TGTGCCTGGAGTGTCGGCAGGGATGCTCAGCCCCAGCATTTT. Translated, it gives CAWSVGRDAQPQHF.

This rearrangement joins TRBV15 to TRBJ2-7; 8 nucleotides line up with TRBD1. CDR3 length: 15 amino acids. Germline CDR1 reads LNHNV; CDR2 reads YYDKDF (reference sequence). V was pared by 0 bases and J by 3 bases, with 4 bases of the junction left unmatched. CDR3 amino acids: CATSRDRTGSYEQYF. CDR3 sequence (DNA): TGTGCCACCAGCAGAGATAGGACAGGGAGCTACGAGCAGTACTTC.

V is TRBV7-9 and J is TRBJ2-7; TRBD1 aligns across 9 bases. The V and J ends lost 4 bases and 1 base, in that order; junction bases with no gene match: 5. The CDR3 loop spans 15 amino acids. Per germline, CDR1 SEHNR and CDR2 FQNEAQ (reference sequence). In DNA form, the CDR3 reads TGTGCCAGCAGCTCGAGGGACAGGGCATCCTACGAGCAGTACTTC. It specifies CASSSRDRASYEQYF. The full variable domain, completed using reference TRBV7-9 and TRBJ2-7, is DTGVSQNPRHKITKRGQNVTFRCDPISEHNRLYWYRQTLGQGPEFLTYFQNEAQLEKSRLLSDRFSAERPKGSFSTLEIQRTEQGDSAMYLCASSSRDRASYEQYFGPGTRLTVT.

This chain connects TRBV6-4 to TRBJ2-2; 10 nucleotides line up with TRBD2. J was trimmed by 6 bases and V by 0 bases; bases with no gene match: 1. CDR3 length: 15 residues. Germline V gene sequence: CDR1 MRHNA, CDR2 SNTAGT. The CDR3: CASSDSSGGAGELFF. CDR3 bases: TGTGCCAGCAGTGACTCGAGCGGGGGGGCCGGGGAGCTGTTTTTT.

V is TRBV6-5 and J is TRBJ1-2, with D possibly being TRBD1 (6 bases). With 5 bases removed from V and 7 bases from J, the gap between germline ends came to 11 bases. Germline CDR1 reads MNHEY; CDR2 reads SVGAGI. CDR3 length: 12 amino acids. CDR3 sequence reads: CASSTQGSGYTF. CDR3 nucleotides: TGTGCCAGCAGTACCCAGGGGTCTGGCTACACCTTC.

A few counts support this clone. The CDR3 is CASMAWSTEAFF. The CDR3 DNA reads as TGTGCCAGCATGGCCTGGAGCACTGAAGCTTTCTTT. The chain combines TRBV2 with TRBJ1-1; D gene ambiguous. Trimming took 7 bases from V and 4 from J, leaving 10 bases between them. The germline gives CDR1 SNHLY, CDR2 FYNNEI. CDR3 length equals 12 residues.

V is TRBV14 and J is TRBJ2-5; 12 bases line up with TRBD2. Unmatched junction bases numbered 0, after V lost 3 bases and J lost 4 bases. Germline CDR1 reads SGHDN; CDR2 reads FVKESK. The CDR3 consists of 14 residues. CDR3 sequence reads: CASSQTSGGETQYF. CDR3 DNA sequence: TGTGCCAGCAGCCAGACTAGCGGGGGAGAGACCCAGTACTTC.

The chain has TRBV7-9 and TRBJ1-1; TRBD1 matches 7 bases. V was pared by 5 bases and J by 4 bases, with 10 bases of the junction left unmatched. From germline, CDR1 is SEHNR and CDR2 FQNEAQ (reference sequence). This CDR3 has 15 amino acids. The CDR3 reads CASSAWTGRSTEAFF. CDR3 nucleotides: TGTGCCAGCAGCGCCTGGACAGGACGATCCACTGAAGCTTTCTTT.

This chain links TRBV6-5 with TRBJ2-2; 9 nucleotides align to TRBD1. The germline gives CDR1 MNHEY, CDR2 SVGAGI. Trimming removed 7 bases from V and 6 bases from J; junction bases left unmatched: 6. The CDR3 contains 14 residues. DNA of the CDR3: TGTGCCAGCAACAGGGACAGGGCGGCCGGGGAGCTGTTTTTT. Encoded protein: CASNRDRAAGELFF.

The chain recombines TRBV5-6 with TRBJ1-6, with 9 positions matching TRBD1. The CDR3 has 16 residues. Germline values: CDR1 SGHDT, CDR2 YYEEEE. The V and J ends lost 1 base and 10 bases, in that order; junction bases with no gene match: 9. This CDR3 reads CASSLLTGGIGSPLHF. The CDR3 nucleotides are TGTGCCAGCAGCTTGTTAACAGGGGGCATCGGGTCACCCCTCCACTTT. Full variable domain (rest looked up from reference TRBV5-6 and TRBJ1-6): DAGVTQSPTHLIKTRGQQVTLRCSPKSGHDTVSWYQQALGQGPQFIFQYYEEEERQRGNFPDRFSGHQFPNYSSELNVNALLLGDSALYLCASSLLTGGIGSPLHFGNGTRLTVT.

The chain uses TRBV30 and TRBJ1-5; D possibly corresponds to TRBD1 (5 bases). This CDR3 comprises 15 residues. Per the germline V gene, CDR1 is GTSNPN and CDR2 is SVGIG (reference sequence). The CDR3 sequence is CASSYGRVFAQPQHF. The CDR3 DNA follows: TGTGCTTCAAGTTATGGCAGGGTTTTTGCTCAGCCCCAGCATTTT. Using reference TRBV30 and TRBJ1-5 for the parts outside the CDR3, the full variable domain is SQTIHQWPATLVQPVGSPLSLECTVEGTSNPNLYWYRQAAGRGLQLLFYSVGIGQISSEVPQNLSASRPQDRQFILSSKKLLLSDSGFYLCASSYGRVFAQPQHFGDGTRLSIL.

The V call is TRBV27, the J call TRBJ1-1; D unclear. Trimming removed 3 bases at V and 1 base at J, with 6 bases between. Germline V gives CDR1 MNHEY, CDR2 SMNVEV (reference sequence). There are 13 residues in the CDR3. DNA for the CDR3: TGTGCCAGCAGTTTTATAGAGAACACTGAAGCTTTCTTT. It encodes CASSFIENTEAFF.

The chain links TRBV5-1 to TRBJ2-1; 12 bases are shared with TRBD2. Germline trimming cut 4 bases from V and 6 bases from J; bases unmatched to any gene: 5. CDR1 is SGHRS and CDR2 is YFSETQ in the germline V gene. The CDR3 contains 15 residues. In DNA form, the CDR3 reads TGCGCCAGCAGCCTGACTAGCGGGAGTCTCAATGAGCAGTTCTTC. It yields the protein CASSLTSGSLNEQFF.

This chain uses TRBV7-6 with TRBJ2-3; 7 bases are shared with TRBD1. In germline, CDR1 is SGHVS, CDR2 FNYEAQ. J gave up 2 bases and V 3 bases, and 11 bases lay outside the gene matches. The CDR3 spans 17 residues. As DNA, the CDR3 is TGTGCCAGCAGCTTCCTATCACACAGGGGTCTCACAGATACGCAGTATTTT. This translates into CASSFLSHRGLTDTQYF.

The chain has TRBV7-2 and TRBJ1-1; D possibly corresponds to TRBD1 (6 bases). V was pared by 6 bases and J by 1 base, with 9 bases between. This CDR3 has 13 amino acids. Germline V gives CDR1 SGHTA, CDR2 FQGNSA. The CDR3 loop is CASSPTGNTEAFF. CDR3 sequence (DNA): TGTGCCAGCAGTCCGACAGGGAACACTGAAGCTTTCTTT.

In this sample, this clone turned up once. V and J are TRBV10-3 and TRBJ1-1; TRBD1 is a possible D gene (6 bases). V was trimmed by 2 bases and J by 1 base, leaving 17 bases between them. The CDR3 sequence is 17 residues long. Germline V gene lookup returns CDR1 ENHRY and CDR2 SYGVKD. This CDR3 reads CAISERVWTVKNTEAFF. The CDR3 region has the DNA TGTGCCATCAGTGAGAGGGTTTGGACAGTCAAGAACACTGAAGCTTTCTTT.

This clone was observed a single time. The chain employs TRBV5-4 and TRBJ2-1, with TRBD2 matching over 8 bases. With 0 bases clipped from V and 0 bases from J, the junction kept 5 bases outside the gene matches. Looked up from germline, CDR1 is SGHNT and CDR2 is YYREEE (reference sequence). The CDR3 has 17 amino acids. The CDR3 region is CASSLGLASTSYNEQFF. The CDR3 DNA sequence: TGTGCCAGCAGCTTGGGACTAGCGTCTACCTCCTACAATGAGCAGTTCTTC.

The genes are TRBV23-1 and TRBJ2-5; 11 bases are shared with TRBD2. TRBV23-1 is an ORF, with its function uncertain. CDR3 length equals 17 residues. V trimming: 4 bases; J trimming: 5 bases; junction bases outside the gene matches: 12. The CDR3 reads CASSLLAGGPELETQYF. The CDR3, as DNA: TGCGCCAGCAGTCTTTTAGCGGGAGGGCCGGAGTTGGAGACCCAGTACTTC.

The rearrangement uses TRBV4-1 and TRBJ2-4; TRBD1 might be the D (5 bases). V lost 5 bases to trimming and J lost 12 bases, with 14 bases between them. The CDR3 runs 12 residues. Germline V CDR1 and CDR2: MGHRA, YSYEKL. CDR3 in DNA: TGCGCCAGCAGCGACAGAACGTCTACTCAGTACTTC. Its translation is CASSDRTSTQYF.

This rearrangement joins TRBV19 to TRBJ2-7, with 15 bases lining up with TRBD2. V dropped 4 bases and J dropped 4; count of bases not matched to a gene: 2. CDR1 and CDR2 (germline): LNHDA, SQIVND (reference sequence). The CDR3 loop spans 15 amino acids. CDR3 amino acids: CASSRGLAGGYEQYF. CDR3 DNA sequence: TGTGCCAGTAGTAGGGGACTAGCGGGAGGATACGAGCAGTACTTC.

This clone appeared a single time. The chain is built from TRBV10-3 and TRBJ2-1, with TRBD1 matching over 10 bases. The germline gives CDR1 ENHRY, CDR2 SYGVKD. Trimming at V came to 11 bases and at J to 2 bases, leaving 6 bases not matched to a gene. CDR3 size: 14 residues. In nucleotides, the CDR3 is TGTGCCGTTGGGGGACAGGGGACCTACAATGAGCAGTTCTTC. Amino acids: CAVGGQGTYNEQFF.

The chain uses TRBV6-6 and TRBJ1-6; 7 bases are shared with TRBD1. Germline values: CDR1 MNHNY, CDR2 SVGAGI (reference sequence). CDR3 length equals 15 residues. V shed 6 bases and J 5 bases; nucleotides not matched to a gene: 7. The CDR3 DNA reads TGTGCCAGCAGACCACCCGGGACAGATAATTCACCCCTCCACTTT. Residues: CASRPPGTDNSPLHF.

The chain combines TRBV27 with TRBJ2-5, with a weak D call TRBD1 (6 bases). In germline, CDR1 is MNHEY, CDR2 SMNVEV (reference sequence). V was trimmed by 0 bases and J by 4 bases, leaving 15 bases between them. CDR3 length: 16 residues. The DNA for the CDR3 is TGTGCCAGCAGTTTATCCGGTTGGGGGCCCTCAGAGACCCAGTACTTC. This gives the protein CASSLSGWGPSETQYF.

This clone showed up just a few times. This chain connects TRBV6-5 to TRBJ2-3, with TRBD2 as a possible D gene (6 bases). Trimming shortened V by 5 bases and J by 6 bases, and 12 bases separated the two germline ends. This CDR3 is 13 amino acids long. Germline CDR1 is MNHEY and CDR2 is SVGAGI. The CDR3 region is CASSGGLTDTQYF. CDR3 DNA sequence: TGTGCCAGCAGTGGCGGACTAACCGATACGCAGTATTTT.

J is TRBJ1-1 and V is TRBV19, with D perhaps TRBD1 (6 bases). V lost 7 bases and J 4 bases, leaving 19 bases between the germline ends. The CDR3 loop spans 15 amino acids. The germline V gene has CDR1 LNHDA and CDR2 SQIVND (reference sequence). CDR3 sequence reads: CASTFSQGSGTEAFF. The DNA for the CDR3 is TGTGCCAGTACGTTTTCACAGGGAAGTGGCACTGAAGCTTTCTTT.

This chain connects TRBV9 to TRBJ1-6; D gene unclear. Germline V gives CDR1 SGDLS, CDR2 YYNGEE. The CDR3 consists of 16 residues. The ends were cut back, 3 bases at V and 2 bases at J, with 12 bases in the middle. As DNA, the CDR3 is TGTGCCAGCAGCGGAGAAGCCAATACCTATAATTCACCCCTCCACTTT. Protein product: CASSGEANTYNSPLHF.

The chain links TRBV19 to TRBJ2-5, with D unclear. There are 12 residues in the CDR3. Germline CDR1 and CDR2: LNHDA and SQIVND (reference sequence). V lost 5 bases and J lost 3, with 7 bases in between. CDR3 amino acids: CASSEAEETQYF. CDR3 coding DNA: TGTGCCAGTAGTGAGGCGGAAGAGACCCAGTACTTC.

V is TRBV27 and J is TRBJ1-5; 7 positions agree with TRBD1. J lost 7 bases, V lost 6 bases, and 9 bases had no gene match. The CDR3 sequence is 14 residues long. Germline V gene data show CDR1 as MNHEY and CDR2 as SMNVEV (reference sequence). CDR3 DNA: TGTGCCAGCAGGAGACAGGGTGTAGGGCAGCCCCAGCATTTT. Its protein is CASRRQGVGQPQHF.

The chain combines TRBV10-1 with TRBJ1-5; possible D gene TRBD1, 5 bases. Germline CDR1 WNHNN, CDR2 SYGVQD (reference sequence). CDR3 length: 13 residues. This chain's CDR3 is CAPSPKGDQPQHF. CDR3 nucleotide sequence: TGCGCACCATCCCCAAAAGGGGATCAGCCCCAGCATTTT.